Following are 22 T cell receptor beta chains from one sample sequenced in a study of cytomegalovirus exposure and HLA in healthy donors (TCRdb year 2017). The method behind the library was the immunoSEQ multiplex PCR assay. The multiplex PCR relied on a mix of 60 forward primers for TCR Vbeta segments and 13 reverse primers for TCR Jbeta segments. What TCRdb holds here is the immuneACCESS table cut down to in-frame rearrangements. Part of the clones is not present; checked against another copy, under half of the missing clones reflect an unresolved V gene, and the others are unexplained. The sample contains about 130,000 clones, 80% of them found a single time. 8.9% of the sample is held by the ten biggest clonotypes. Material for sequencing was PBMCs. The source of these receptors is a man younger than 40 in good health and CMV-seropositive.

The gene calls are TRBV27 and TRBJ2-1; the match to TRBD1 covers 12 bases. The germline CDR1 and CDR2 sequences are MNHEY and SMNVEV (reference sequence). The CDR3 covers 15 residues. V lost 5 bases, J lost 8 bases, and 7 bases stayed unmatched. CDR3 sequence (DNA): TGTGCCAGCAGTCCGGGACAGGGGGCTGTGGATGAGCAGTTCTTC. Residues: CASSPGQGAVDEQFF.

The rearrangement uses TRBV19 and TRBJ2-7; 7 bases align to TRBD2. The CDR3 extends over 16 amino acids. The V and J ends lost 4 bases and 2 bases, in that order; junction bases with no gene match: 11. Germline-derived CDR1 and CDR2 are LNHDA and SQIVND (reference sequence). For the CDR3, the DNA is TGTGCCAGTAGTAGTGTTTCGGCGGGACTAACCTACGAGCAGTACTTC. Translation: CASSSVSAGLTYEQYF.

V usage is TRBV6-1 and J usage is TRBJ2-1, with D possibly being TRBD1 (6 bases). This CDR3 has 19 amino acids. Trimming removed 4 bases at V and 0 bases at J, with 22 bases between. Germline V CDR1 and CDR2: MNHNS, SASEGT. CDR3 nucleotides: TGTGCCAGCAGTGGGGAAGGACAGAAACTCACAAGCTCCTACAATGAGCAGTTCTTC. It encodes CASSGEGQKLTSSYNEQFF.

The rearrangement uses TRBV19 and TRBJ1-6; D is perhaps TRBD1 (6 bases). Germline V gives CDR1 LNHDA, CDR2 SQIVND (reference sequence). V lost 7 bases to trimming and J lost 0 bases, with 13 bases between them. CDR3 length equals 16 residues. Here the CDR3 reads CASTQGASSYNSPLHF. CDR3 DNA sequence: TGTGCCAGTACACAGGGCGCCAGCTCCTATAATTCACCCCTCCACTTT.

The CDR3 DNA follows: TGTGCCAGCAGGCCGCCTCCCCACAGGGGATTTCAAGAGACCCAGTACTTC. It translates to CASRPPPHRGFQETQYF. The chain carries TRBV2 and TRBJ2-5; TRBD1 aligns across 7 bases. The CDR3 extends over 17 amino acids. CDR1 is SNHLY, CDR2 FYNNEI, per germline. V was clipped by 6 bases and J by 2 bases; unmatched bases: 15.

The chain couples TRBV7-8 to TRBJ1-1; 7 bases align to TRBD1. J gave up 1 base and V 6 bases, and 8 bases lay outside the gene matches. CDR3 length equals 15 residues. Per the germline V gene, CDR1 is SGHVS and CDR2 is FQNEAQ. The CDR3 DNA sequence: TGTGCCAGCAGAAAGGGACAGCATAAGAACACTGAAGCTTTCTTT. It yields the protein CASRKGQHKNTEAFF.

This clone was seen a handful of times. The genes are TRBV11-2 and TRBJ2-1; 12 bases are a match to TRBD2. The trim removed 5 bases at V and 2 bases at J, leaving 4 bases unmatched. The CDR3 consists of 16 residues. Germline loops: CDR1 SGHAT, CDR2 FQNNGV. The CDR3 loop is CASSNRLAGAYNEQFF. CDR3 in DNA: TGTGCCAGCAGCAATCGACTAGCGGGGGCCTACAATGAGCAGTTCTTC.

This clone is a singleton in its sample. This chain connects TRBV5-1 to TRBJ1-2, with D possibly matching TRBD1 (6 bases). V dropped 0 bases and J dropped 8 bases, with 17 bases sitting between them. The CDR3 has 15 amino acids. CDR1 is SGHRS and CDR2 is YFSETQ in the germline V gene. The CDR3 loop is CASSLGQDEVGGYTF. CDR3 in DNA: TGCGCCAGCAGCTTGGGACAGGATGAGGTGGGAGGCTACACCTTC.

V is TRBV19 and J is TRBJ1-1; unclear D gene. The germline V and J ends were trimmed by 7 bases and 6 bases, with 27 bases remaining between them. CDR1 LNHDA and CDR2 SQIVND come from the germline V gene (reference sequence). The CDR3 runs 17 residues. Here the CDR3 reads CASTLPRSHGGRSEAFF. The CDR3, as DNA: TGTGCCAGTACCCTCCCCAGGAGCCACGGCGGGCGATCTGAAGCTTTCTTT.

This chain links TRBV27 with TRBJ2-5; TRBD1 agrees at 9 bases. The DNA end favors TRBJ2-7, so the J call may be wrong. The CDR3 covers 14 residues. CDR1 and CDR2 from the germline V gene are MNHEY and SMNVEV (reference sequence). The CDR3 loop is CASSFGTGSGEQYF. DNA for the CDR3: TGTGCCAGCAGTTTCGGGACAGGGAGCGGCGAGCAGTACTTC.

The rearrangement joins TRBV5-1 to TRBJ2-2, with D maybe TRBD2 (6 bases). Per the germline V gene, CDR1 is SGHRS and CDR2 is YFSETQ. This CDR3 spans 15 amino acids. The ends were cut back, 1 base at V and 5 bases at J, with 12 bases in the middle. The CDR3 nucleotides are TGCGCCAGCAGCTTGATGGGGGGAAGGACCGGGGAGCTGTTTTTT. Translating gives CASSLMGGRTGELFF.

This clone was detected only once. This chain links TRBV27 with TRBJ1-2; the match to TRBD1 covers 7 bases. Germline-derived CDR1 and CDR2 are MNHEY and SMNVEV (reference sequence). CDR3 size: 15 residues. V lost 4 bases to trimming and J lost 5 bases; unmatched junction nucleotides: 10. The CDR3 nucleotides are TGTGCCAGCAGTTGGAAACTCTCAGGGGGTTATGGCTACACCTTC. Translating gives CASSWKLSGGYGYTF.

This chain uses TRBV19 with TRBJ1-2; 9 positions match TRBD1. V shed 6 bases, J shed 4 bases, and the junction held 12 bases outside the gene matches. This CDR3 is built from 16 residues. CDR1 and CDR2 (germline): LNHDA, SQIVND (reference sequence). The CDR3 is CASRAPNRGLGYGYTF. CDR3 sequence (DNA): TGTGCCAGTAGGGCCCCAAACAGGGGGCTCGGCTATGGCTACACCTTC.

This chain connects TRBV12-5 to TRBJ2-7; 10 bases fit TRBD1. Germline values: CDR1 LGHNT, CDR2 FRNRAP. This CDR3 contains 15 residues. V was pared by 4 bases and J by 4 bases, with 7 bases of the junction left unmatched. The CDR3 is CASGSADRGLYEQYF. CDR3 in DNA: TGTGCTAGTGGTTCGGCAGACAGGGGGCTTTACGAGCAGTACTTC.

The rearrangement links TRBV2 to TRBJ2-2, with TRBD2 as a possible D gene (5 bases). Germline CDR1 and CDR2: SNHLY and FYNNEI. The CDR3 loop spans 14 amino acids. Trimming removed 7 bases from V and 4 bases from J, with 13 bases in between. CDR3 in amino acids: CASKEAPGTGELFF. CDR3 bases: TGTGCCAGCAAGGAGGCGCCGGGCACCGGGGAGCTGTTTTTT.

The rearrangement uses TRBV10-3 and TRBJ2-7; 8 bases agree with TRBD1. The length of the CDR3 is 14 residues. Per the germline V gene, CDR1 is ENHRY and CDR2 is SYGVKD. V lost 6 bases to trimming and J lost 6 bases; unmatched junction nucleotides: 10. The CDR3 DNA follows: TGTGCCATCAGCCTTTACCATGACAGGGGCGAGCAGTACTTC. Amino acid sequence: CAISLYHDRGEQYF.

The chain employs TRBV21-1 and TRBJ2-5; TRBD2, the table's D call, lacks a check against the DNA. TRBV21-1 is termed a pseudogene. This CDR3 region has 17 residues. CDR3: CASSNFGKRGVQETQYF. Written as DNA, the CDR3 is TGTGCCAGCAGCAATTTTGGAAAGCGGGGGGTTCAAGAGACCCAGTACTTC.

The chain recombines TRBV10-1 with TRBJ2-5, with a tentative D call TRBD2 (6 bases). Germline CDR1 WNHNN, CDR2 SYGVQD (reference sequence). The CDR3 runs to 16 residues. V was trimmed by 4 bases and J by 3 bases, leaving 18 bases between them. CDR3 nucleotide sequence: TGCGCCAGCAGTGGTCTCTACGCAGGCGGGAAAGAGACCCAGTACTTC. Amino acid sequence: CASSGLYAGGKETQYF.

This sequence joins TRBV2 and TRBJ1-5, with 8 positions matching TRBD1. Trimming removed 7 bases from V and 4 bases from J; junction bases left unmatched: 3. The CDR3 runs 13 residues. Germline V gives CDR1 SNHLY, CDR2 FYNNEI. The CDR3 DNA follows: TGTGCCAGCACAGGGGGCCCAAATCAGCCCCAGCATTTT. Amino acids: CASTGGPNQPQHF.

Regarding this clone: In the same sample, other DNA sequences code for this CDR3. The chain couples TRBV5-1 to TRBJ2-5, with D possibly being TRBD2 (6 bases). CDR3 length: 14 residues. The V gene's germline CDR1 is SGHRS and CDR2 YFSETQ. V lost 0 bases and J lost 2, with 8 bases in between. CDR3 region: CASSLGDSQETQYF. In DNA form, the CDR3 reads TGCGCCAGCAGCTTGGGGGACTCACAAGAGACCCAGTACTTC.

This rearrangement joins TRBV2 to TRBJ2-5; tentative D call: TRBD1 (5 bases). The end of the DNA aligns better with TRBJ2-7, so the J call may be wrong. The CDR3 is 13 residues long. Germline-derived CDR1 and CDR2 are SNHLY and FYNNEI. CDR3 in amino acids: CASSQKGLYEQYF. CDR3 bases: TGTGCCAGCAGCCAAAAGGGGTTGTACGAGCAGTACTTC.

The V and J genes are TRBV19 and TRBJ1-4, with 11 bases fitting TRBD1. CDR3 size: 16 residues. V was pared by 1 base and J by 6 bases, with 4 bases of the junction left unmatched. Germline V gene data show CDR1 as LNHDA and CDR2 as SQIVND (reference sequence). This chain's CDR3 is CASSIGTGGADEKLFF. The CDR3 bases are TGTGCCAGTAGTATAGGGACAGGGGGCGCGGATGAAAAACTGTTTTTT.